The entry that follows covers one T cell receptor (beta chain) sequence. Its specificity is unknown. These data are taken from a study of T cell responses to AZD1222 COVID-19 vaccine. Study findings and constraints: The donor group comprised mostly white British people and more females; the analysis possibly underestimated clonal diversity. At baseline, seropositivity was found in only a handful of AZD1222 recipients. Regions 160-218 and 743-854 held dominance among vaccine-associated CD4 TCRs, which spanned spike. The study found Spike-specific TCR breadth and depth rose after two AZD1222 doses.

The CDR3 covers 13 residues. Trimming removed 5 bases at V and 6 bases at J, with 11 bases between. The germline CDR1 and CDR2 sequences are LGHDT and YNNKEL (reference sequence). Libraries were prepared by immunoSEQ multiplex PCR; TCRdb keeps only in-frame clonotypes and omits some of them. The sample has 140,000 to 150,000 clones, around 83% seen once; the top ten hold roughly 4.3%. The sequenced sample was peripheral blood, obtained on day 0 of MenACWY control vaccination. V gene TRBV3-1 (or the pseudogene TRBV3-2) combines with J gene TRBJ1-5; D is possibly TRBD1 (6 bases). This sequence was found in an adult in good health. The CDR3 nucleotides are TGTGCCAGCAGCGGGGGGCCGGGTCAGCCCCAGCATTTT. This encodes CASSGGPGQPQHF.